This TCR beta chain was obtained from a study of OX40 agonist ivuxolimab in advanced cancers. Concerning the study at large: Ivuxolimab was a fully human IgG2 agonistic monoclonal antibody targeting the costimulatory receptor OX40 (CD134). In the dose-escalation cohort, more than 75% of patients were male, and the mean age was approximately 60 years, with a range of roughly 23 to 85. Intravenous ivuxolimab was administered to patients every 2 weeks at six dose levels: 0.01, 0.1, 0.3, 1.5, 3 and 10 mg/kg. Of the approximately 50 dose-escalation patients, hepatocellular carcinoma was present in around 20, melanoma in some 15, renal cell carcinoma in 9 and head and neck cancer in 9. Peripheral TCRbeta sequencing aimed to test whether ivuxolimab altered TCR sequence diversity and caused clonal T-cell expansion. Patients were allowed to have had prior anti-PD-1, anti-PD-L1 or anti-CTLA-4 therapy, and around 41% of the dose-escalation patients had previously received checkpoint inhibitors. The monotherapy dose-escalation portion (N ≈ 52 patients) of the phase I ivuxolimab trial is reported in the paper. Partial responses were achieved by three dose-escalation patients, of whom one had hepatocellular carcinoma and two had cutaneous melanoma.

For sequencing of the TCRbeta CDR3 region, genomic DNA was extracted from the sorted cells. The immunoSEQ Assay was used for sequencing of TCRbeta CDR3 regions. What TCRdb holds here is the immuneACCESS table cut down to in-frame rearrangements. Part of the clones is not present; checked against another copy, under half of the missing clones reflect an unresolved V gene, and the others are unexplained. Across this sample there are 65,000 to 80,000 clones, with more than 75% seen only once. About 0.61% of the sample goes to the ten largest clones. Broad study findings and their caveats: After ivuxolimab, expanded clones were on average more numerous among CD8+ T cells than among CD4+ T cells. Which antigens the clonally expanded peripheral T cells were specific for was not determined. Low levels of normalized T-cell clonal expansion were also shown by some nonresponding patients. Partial responders in the 0.1-3.0 mg/kg groups had among the lowest normalized peripheral clonal expansion, especially among CD8+ T cells. Clonal expansion of both CD4+ and CD8+ blood T cells was observed from baseline to week 6 at doses 0.1 to 3.0 mg/kg.

Patients with autoimmune disease history or receiving systemic immunosuppression were excluded from the trial. In every dose cohort, peripheral blood was drawn for TCR sequencing at baseline, cycle 4 day 1, and cycle 7 day 1. Samples came from an open-label, multicenter, first-in-human phase I dose-escalation trial of ivuxolimab. The trial enrolled adults with locally advanced or metastatic head and neck squamous cell, hepatocellular, melanoma or renal cell carcinoma. Before TCR sequencing, CD4+ and CD8+ T cells were separately sorted from peripheral blood. This clone was detected once. Its antigen is currently not known. Qualities for individual bases were not recorded, and no much larger clone is one base off. Reading from cysteine to phenylalanine, the CDR3 counts 13 amino acids. Solely the CDR3 DNA is kept, with 39 bases framed from the first base. V was cut back by 2 bases and J by 5 bases, leaving a gap of 9 bases between them. As encoded in the germline V gene, CDR1 is SNHLY while CDR2 is FYNNEI.

The chain couples TRBV2 to TRBJ2-5; the D gene cannot be named for sure. The source is an adult with an advanced solid tumor such as melanoma, head and neck, liver or kidney cancer. The sample here was CD4+ or CD8+ T cells sorted from blood, taken in a trial of the OX40 agonist ivuxolimab. The CDR3 region reads CASSEWRMETQYF. The DNA sequence is as follows: TGTGCCAGCAGTGAATGGCGGATGGAGACCCAGTACTTC.